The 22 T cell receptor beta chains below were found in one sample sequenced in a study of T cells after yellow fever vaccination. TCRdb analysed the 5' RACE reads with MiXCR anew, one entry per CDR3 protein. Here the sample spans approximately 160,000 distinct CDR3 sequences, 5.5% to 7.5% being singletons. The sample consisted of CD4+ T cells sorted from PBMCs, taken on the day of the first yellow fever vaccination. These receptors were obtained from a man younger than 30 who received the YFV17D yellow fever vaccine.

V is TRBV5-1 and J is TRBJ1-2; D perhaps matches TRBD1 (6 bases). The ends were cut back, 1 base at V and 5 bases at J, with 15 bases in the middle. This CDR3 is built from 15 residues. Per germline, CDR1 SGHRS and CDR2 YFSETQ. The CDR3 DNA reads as TGCGCCAGCAGCTTGCGTGGGGACACCTCTTATGGCTACACCTTC. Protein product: CASSLRGDTSYGYTF.

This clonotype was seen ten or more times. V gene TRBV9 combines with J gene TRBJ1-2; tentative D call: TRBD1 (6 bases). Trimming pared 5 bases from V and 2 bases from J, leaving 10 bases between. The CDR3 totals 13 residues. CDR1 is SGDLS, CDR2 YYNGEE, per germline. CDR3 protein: CASRPDRNYGYTF. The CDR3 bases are TGTGCCAGCAGACCGGACAGAAACTATGGCTACACCTTC.

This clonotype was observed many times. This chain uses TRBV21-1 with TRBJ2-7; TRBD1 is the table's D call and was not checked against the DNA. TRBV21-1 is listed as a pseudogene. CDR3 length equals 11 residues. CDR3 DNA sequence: TGTGCCAGCAGCCCCCAGACAGGGAAGTACGTC. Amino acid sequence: CASSPQTGKYV.

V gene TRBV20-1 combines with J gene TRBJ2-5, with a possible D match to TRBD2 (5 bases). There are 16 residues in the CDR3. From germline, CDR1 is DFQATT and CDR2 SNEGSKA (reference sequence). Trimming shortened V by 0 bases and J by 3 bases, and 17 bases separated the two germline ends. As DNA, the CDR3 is TGCAGTGCTAGAGATATTCTAGCTTCTTTGAAAGAGACCCAGTACTTC. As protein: CSARDILASLKETQYF.

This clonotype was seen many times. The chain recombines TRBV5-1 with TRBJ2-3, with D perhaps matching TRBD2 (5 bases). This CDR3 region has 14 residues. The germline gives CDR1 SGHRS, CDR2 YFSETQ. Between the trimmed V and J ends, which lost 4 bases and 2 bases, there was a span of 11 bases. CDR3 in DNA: TGCGCCAGCAGCGCCGGGGAGCCCACAGATACGCAGTATTTT. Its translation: CASSAGEPTDTQYF.

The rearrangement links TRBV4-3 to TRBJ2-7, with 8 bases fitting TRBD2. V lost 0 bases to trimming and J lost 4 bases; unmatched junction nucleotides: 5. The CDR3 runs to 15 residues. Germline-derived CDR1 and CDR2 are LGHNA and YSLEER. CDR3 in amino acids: CASSQDLGTRYEQYF. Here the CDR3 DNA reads TGCGCCAGCAGCCAAGATCTGGGGACTAGATACGAGCAGTACTTC.

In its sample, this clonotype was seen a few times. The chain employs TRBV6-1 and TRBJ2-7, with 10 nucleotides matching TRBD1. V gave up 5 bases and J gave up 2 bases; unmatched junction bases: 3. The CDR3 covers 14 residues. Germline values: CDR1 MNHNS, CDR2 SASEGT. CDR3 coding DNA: TGTGCCAGCAGTACCGGGACAGGGGCCTACGAGCAGTACGTC. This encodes CASSTGTGAYEQYV.

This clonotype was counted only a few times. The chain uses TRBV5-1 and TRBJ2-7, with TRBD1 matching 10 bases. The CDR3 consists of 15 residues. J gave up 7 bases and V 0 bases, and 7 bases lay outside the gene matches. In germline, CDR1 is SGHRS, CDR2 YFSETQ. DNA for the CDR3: TGCGCCAGCAGCTTGGACGGACAGGGGGGGAGGGAGCAGTACTTC. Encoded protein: CASSLDGQGGREQYF. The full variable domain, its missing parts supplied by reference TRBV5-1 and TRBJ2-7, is KAGVTQTPRYLIKTRGQQVTLSCSPISGHRSVSWYQQTPGQGLQFLFEYFSETQRNKGNFPGRFSGRQFSNSRSEMNVSTLELGDSALYLCASSLDGQGGREQYFGPGTRLTVT.

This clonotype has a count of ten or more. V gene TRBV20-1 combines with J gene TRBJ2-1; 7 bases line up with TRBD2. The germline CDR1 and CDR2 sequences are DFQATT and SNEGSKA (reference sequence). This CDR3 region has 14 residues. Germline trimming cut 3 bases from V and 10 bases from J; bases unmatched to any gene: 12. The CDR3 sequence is CSASSSGALREQFF. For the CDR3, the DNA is TGCAGTGCTAGTTCGAGCGGGGCTCTTAGGGAGCAGTTCTTC.

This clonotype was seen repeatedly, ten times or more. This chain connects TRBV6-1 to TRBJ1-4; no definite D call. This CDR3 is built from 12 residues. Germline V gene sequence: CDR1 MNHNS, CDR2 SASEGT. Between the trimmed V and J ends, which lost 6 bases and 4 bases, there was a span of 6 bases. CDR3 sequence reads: CASRAGNEKLFF. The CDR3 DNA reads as TGTGCCAGCAGGGCGGGTAATGAAAAACTGTTTTTT.

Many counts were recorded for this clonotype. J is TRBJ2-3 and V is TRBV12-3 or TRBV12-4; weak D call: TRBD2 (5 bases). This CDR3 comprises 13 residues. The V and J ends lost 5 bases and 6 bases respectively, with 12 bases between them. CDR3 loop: CASSGGRGDTQYF. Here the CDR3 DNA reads TGTGCCAGCAGTGGCGGCCGCGGGGATACGCAGTATTTT.

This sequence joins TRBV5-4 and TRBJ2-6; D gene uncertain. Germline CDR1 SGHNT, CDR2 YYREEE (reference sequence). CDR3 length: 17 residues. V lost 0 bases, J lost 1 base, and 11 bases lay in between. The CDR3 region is CASSLGRPSSGANVLTF. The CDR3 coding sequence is TGTGCCAGCAGCTTGGGACGGCCGTCGTCTGGGGCCAACGTCCTGACTTTC.

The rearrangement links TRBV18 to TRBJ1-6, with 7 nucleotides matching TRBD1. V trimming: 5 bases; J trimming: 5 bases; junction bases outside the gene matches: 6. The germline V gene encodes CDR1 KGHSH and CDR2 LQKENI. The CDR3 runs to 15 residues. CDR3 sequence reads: CASSSRQGDNSPLHF. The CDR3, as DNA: TGTGCCAGCTCATCCAGACAGGGCGATAATTCACCCCTCCACTTT.

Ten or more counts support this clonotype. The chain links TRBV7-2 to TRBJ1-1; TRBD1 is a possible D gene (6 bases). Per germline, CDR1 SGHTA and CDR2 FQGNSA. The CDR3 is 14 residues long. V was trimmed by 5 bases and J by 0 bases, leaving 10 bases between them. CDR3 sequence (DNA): TGTGCCAGCAGCCACAGGGTCATGAACACTGAAGCTTTCTTT. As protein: CASSHRVMNTEAFF.

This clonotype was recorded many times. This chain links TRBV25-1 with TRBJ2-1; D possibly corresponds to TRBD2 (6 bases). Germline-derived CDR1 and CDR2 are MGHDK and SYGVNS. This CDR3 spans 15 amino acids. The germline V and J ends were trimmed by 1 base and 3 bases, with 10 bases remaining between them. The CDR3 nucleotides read TGTGCCAGCAGTGAATTTCGCGGGGACTACAATGAGCAGTTCTTC. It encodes CASSEFRGDYNEQFF.

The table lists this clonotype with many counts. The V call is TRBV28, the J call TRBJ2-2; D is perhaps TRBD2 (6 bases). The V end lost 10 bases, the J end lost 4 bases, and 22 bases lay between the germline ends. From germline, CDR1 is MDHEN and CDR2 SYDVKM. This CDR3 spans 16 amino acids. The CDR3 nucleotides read TGTGCCACCTCGCCCGAACCAGGGAGGAGCACCGGGGAGCTGTTTTTT. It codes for CATSPEPGRSTGELFF.

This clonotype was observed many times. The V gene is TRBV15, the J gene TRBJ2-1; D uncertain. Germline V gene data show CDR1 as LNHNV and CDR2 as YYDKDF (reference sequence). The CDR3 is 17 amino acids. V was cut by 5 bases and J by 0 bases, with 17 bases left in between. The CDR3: CATSRARASSSYNEQFF. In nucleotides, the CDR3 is TGTGCCACCAGCCGAGCAAGAGCGTCGAGCTCCTACAATGAGCAGTTCTTC. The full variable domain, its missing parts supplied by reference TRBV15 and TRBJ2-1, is DAMVIQNPRYQVTQFGKPVTLSCSQTLNHNVMYWYQQKSSQAPKLLFHYYDKDFNNEADTPDNFQSRRPNTSFCFLDIRSPGLGDTAMYLCATSRARASSSYNEQFFGPGTRLTVL.

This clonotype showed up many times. The DNA for the CDR3 is TGCGCCAGCAGCCCGGGGACTAGTGGGGTGAGGGAGACCCAGTACTTC. Residues: CASSPGTSGVRETQYF. The chain is built from TRBV5-1 and TRBJ2-5; 8 positions match TRBD2. Germline CDR1 SGHRS, CDR2 YFSETQ. This CDR3 comprises 16 residues. J lost 5 bases, V lost 4 bases, and 13 bases had no gene match.

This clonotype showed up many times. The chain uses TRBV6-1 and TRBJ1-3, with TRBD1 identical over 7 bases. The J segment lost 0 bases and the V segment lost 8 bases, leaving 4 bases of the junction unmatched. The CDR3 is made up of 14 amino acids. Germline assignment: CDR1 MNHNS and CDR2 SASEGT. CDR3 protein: CASRGTASGNTIYF. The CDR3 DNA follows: TGTGCCAGCCGTGGGACAGCCTCTGGAAACACCATATATTTT.

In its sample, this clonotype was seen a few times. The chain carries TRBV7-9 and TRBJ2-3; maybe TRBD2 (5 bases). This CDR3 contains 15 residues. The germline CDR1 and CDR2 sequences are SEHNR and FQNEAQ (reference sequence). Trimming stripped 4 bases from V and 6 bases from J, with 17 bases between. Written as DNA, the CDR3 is TGTGCCAGCAGCTACCGGGATCCCCAGCGCGATACGCAGTATTTT. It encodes CASSYRDPQRDTQYF.

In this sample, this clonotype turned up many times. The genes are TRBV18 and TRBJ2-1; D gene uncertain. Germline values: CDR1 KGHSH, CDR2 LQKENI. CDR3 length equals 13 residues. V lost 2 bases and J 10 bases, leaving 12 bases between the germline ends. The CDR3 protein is CASSPSGRGEQFF. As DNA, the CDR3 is TGTGCCAGCTCACCATCCGGAAGAGGCGAGCAGTTCTTC.

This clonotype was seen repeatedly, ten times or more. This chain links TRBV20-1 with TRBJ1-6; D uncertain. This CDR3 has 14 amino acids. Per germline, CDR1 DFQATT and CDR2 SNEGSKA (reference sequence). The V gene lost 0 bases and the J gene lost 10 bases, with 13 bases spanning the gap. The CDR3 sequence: CSARDGRTFSPLHF. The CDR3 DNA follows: TGCAGTGCTAGAGATGGCAGGACGTTCTCACCCCTCCACTTT.